This T cell receptor beta chain was sequenced during a study of metastatic and nonmetastatic thyroid tumors. Study-wide background: A comparison of repertoires was made across blood and tumor or nodule tissue from malignant and benign thyroid patients. Points from the study as a whole: Reportedly, malignant thyroid tumors had significantly higher TCR beta diversity than benign nodules, in blood and tumor.

There are many counts of this clone. Its antigen is as yet unknown. In the authors' methods: Clinicopathological groups of papillary thyroid cancer showed CDR3 differences that were used to build a distant-metastasis classifier. TCRdb reassembled clones from the PCR reads with MiXCR. TCRdb's processing, not the authors' own work, is the source of the V and J calls. The repertoire holds about 19,000 clones, with approximately 24% as singletons. Thyroid surgery took place with no prior treatment in any patient. Trimming pared 4 bases from V and 7 bases from J, leaving 12 bases between. CDR1 and CDR2 (germline): SGHRS, YFSETQ. The CDR3 runs to 14 residues.

The chain joins TRBV5-1 to TRBJ1-6; D perhaps matches TRBD1 (6 bases). Sample: tumor tissue. This sequence was found in a male donor with papillary thyroid cancer or a benign thyroid nodule (not recorded which). Some clones in this sample may be carry-over from other donors' samples. The CDR3 is CASSRGHLNSPLHF. The CDR3 bases are TGCGCCAGCAGCCGGGGACACTTAAATTCACCCCTCCACTTT. The whole variable domain, filled in from reference TRBV5-1 and TRBJ1-6, reads KAGVTQTPRYLIKTRGQQVTLSCSPISGHRSVSWYQQTPGQGLQFLFEYFSETQRNKGNFPGRFSGRQFSNSRSEMNVSTLELGDSALYLCASSRGHLNSPLHFGNGTRLTVT.